The entry below describes one T cell receptor beta chain. This clone was seen a few times. This receptor's antigen is unknown. No much larger clonotype is one base removed from it; base qualities were not supplied. Participants in the prospective study were enrolled through a virtual design, were aged roughly 18 to 95 years, and lived in approximately 24 United States geographic areas. To assign participants to cohorts, the prospective study relied on clinical history that participants themselves reported in a screening survey and a study questionnaire. Exposed participants had been in contact with someone with a PCR-confirmed or clinician-diagnosed COVID-19 case within 2 weeks of study entry. Each participant in the prospective study had whole blood, serum and a nasopharyngeal or oropharyngeal swab collected by mobile phlebotomists. Over a roughly 2-month period, participants in the prospective study had the option of providing additional blood draws and questionnaires. Blood samples from the prospective study were shipped frozen or at room temperature prior to DNA extraction.

Including cysteine and phenylalanine, the CDR3 has 13 amino acids. Only the CDR3 portion is preserved as DNA: 39 bases, with reading frame beginning at the first base. A distance of 15 bases separates the germline ends of V and J, which lose 7 bases and 6 bases respectively. CDR1 SGHDN and CDR2 FVKESK were looked up in the germline V gene. These data are taken from a study of blood T cell repertoires in COVID-19 (dated by TCRdb to between 2020 and 2021). Turning to the overall study: The collaborator samples originated in the United States, Italy and Spain and spanned the acute and convalescent phases of COVID-19. The prospective study material was composed of cDNA or gDNA derived from T cells, B-cell-depleted T cells, or PBMCs. Deeply sampled blood TCRbeta repertoires from subjects exposed to, actively infected with, or recovered from COVID-19 were included in the dataset. The repertoires were made available in a free public database intended to serve as a resource for research on the immune response to SARS-CoV-2. The samples were drawn from the first 160 participants of the ongoing ImmuneRACE study and from 950 to 1,500 subjects provided by 6 global collaborators. The sample metadata nearly always contained a de-identified subject ID, COVID-19 status, age in years and sex. Where HLA class I and class II types were available, the types were taken from metadata supplied by the sample provider, not from assay-based typing. Broader findings and caveats from the paper: The quantity of clinical and demographic metadata differed by source and by participant and was supplied without curation.

TCRbeta CDR3 regions were amplified from genomic DNA by means of the immunoSEQ Assay, a bias-controlled multiplex PCR. The paper's processing steps were these. The number of nucleated cells in each sample was estimated by amplification of reference gene primers within the assay. To quantify the absolute abundance of each unique TCRbeta CDR3 rearrangement, sequence reads were collapsed and filtered. For each sample, productive Simpson clonality was calculated as the square root of Simpson's diversity index across productive rearrangements. Entries here come from immuneACCESS through TCRdb and include only in-frame sequences with V and J called. Some clones fail to appear in such tables; in the studies checked, an unresolved V gene covers under half of the shortfall, and the cause of the remainder is unknown. From that table come the V and J calls and clone size; the DNA was used to work out D and trimming. A total of about 240,000 clones appear in this sample, roughly 85% of them only once. Of the sample, 3% to 4% falls within the top ten clones.

This chain is built from TRBV14 and TRBJ1-1; the D gene is perhaps TRBD1, on 6 matching bases. Sequencing was carried out using PBMCs or T cells enriched from blood (not recorded which). The source of this sequence is a middle-aged woman who had been exposed to COVID-19. The CDR3 has the sequence CASNPTAGAEAFF. The DNA sequence reads TGTGCCAGCAACCCGACGGCAGGGGCTGAAGCTTTCTTT.